One T cell receptor beta chain is described in this entry. This clone was counted only a few times. The antigen this receptor binds is unknown. It has no much larger one-base neighbor in the sample; base qualities were not kept. The data belong to a study of cytomegalovirus exposure and HLA in healthy donors (dated by TCRdb to 2016 to 2017). Broadly, across the study: In an earlier analysis of some 550 of the donors, about 270 Gb of sequence data and 95 million to 130 million unique TCR beta sequences from 150 million to 200 million T cells were reported. An early release that covered fewer than 800 HLA-typed donors contained approximately 300 gigabases of sequencing data and 70 million to 100 million unique TCR sequences. Of the roughly 400 genotyped donors, approximately 83% fell in the genetic ancestry cluster associated with self-reported Caucasian donors. The aim of the study was to test whether cataloging public T cell receptors could identify signatures of past pathogen exposure. The study profiled the T cell repertoires of hundreds of subjects by immunosequencing and related them to cytomegalovirus serostatus. Besides the first cohort of roughly 700 subjects, a separate validation cohort made up of roughly 130 different subjects was used. The study combined high-throughput TCR immunosequencing, statistical association of individual TCRs with disease status, and machine learning to predict cytomegalovirus infection status. To study patterns of TCR occurrence, a later analysis re-analyzed previously published TCR beta repertoires from 700 or so donors and added high-resolution HLA genotyping. In the later analysis, no new phenotypic data were used to find candidate immune exposures; instead, reliance was placed on TCR beta sequences and their occurrence across donors. An earlier analysis of 587 of the donors used high-throughput TCR beta sequencing to judge whether each TCR beta V gene segment behaved as functional or pseudogenic. Donor age, sex, ethnicity and CMV serostatus were compiled alongside the repertoire data. A later genetic analysis used genome-wide SNP genotypes for about 60% of the roughly 700 donors, treating that subset as a discovery cohort. All discovery cohort repertoires had been generated using a single sequencing platform. Both class I and class II loci were covered by HLA typing, at four-digit resolution. Typing coverage differed by locus: A, B, C, DRB1 and DQB1 were typed in roughly 620-640 donors, DQA1 in 500 to 550, DPA1 in roughly 590, and DPB1 in just under 480. Five DR-DQ haplotypes were treated as single units for association and clustering because of strong linkage in the cohort. On average, around 240,000 unique TCR beta nucleotide sequences were sequenced per donor among fewer than 500 genotyped donors of the cohort, with about 19% of those sequences being non-productive. Results the study describes overall, beyond this receptor: Because HLA typing was missing for some donors at each locus, association tests included only the typed subset. Linkage disequilibrium might explain the correlated functional status among segregating V segments, but an unknown experimental factor could not be ruled out. In a later analysis, several top co-occurrence clusters were reported to appear linked to parvovirus B19, influenza, CMV and Epstein-Barr virus. Assigning TCR associations to individual alleles was difficult when HLA alleles, especially DR and DQ, strongly co-occurred. Presence/absence analyses assumed roughly uniform sequencing depth across donors, an assumption that may not hold. The study gave a list of 150 to 200 TCR beta chains associated with cytomegalovirus. While some public TCRs were present in many individuals, most TCR sequences turned up only very rarely across donors. The cohort was sequenced for TCR beta chains only, and without alpha or paired-chain data the features that could be detected were limited. A further reported finding was that TCR beta sequences accurately predicted the HLA-A and HLA-B alleles for most subjects in the first cohort. A cluster of highly shared sequence variants was judged likely to be a technical artifact of the sequencing pipeline. In vitro tests confirmed that a few of the cytomegalovirus-associated TCR beta chains recognize cytomegalovirus antigens. At a false discovery rate of 0.05, a later analysis linked roughly 17,000 TCR beta sequences to specific HLA alleles. In a later genetic analysis, a missense DCLRE1C variant was associated with V-gene and J-gene trimming of TCR beta chains, and the association was replicated in an independent cohort. Broadly in line with IMGT annotations, most TCR beta V segments showed up in productive rearrangements about 87% or about 30% of the time in an earlier analysis of several hundred of the donors. Because counts were too low, roughly 16 rarely observed V segments, including chromosome 9 orphons, were excluded from the earlier analysis of 500 to 700 of the donors. The authors suggested that the approach could potentially be extended to other disease states and immunological phenotypes. In both the original and validation cohorts, the classifier was reported to diagnose cytomegalovirus status with high specificity and sensitivity. A later analysis found that TCR association rates varied across HLA loci, with DRB1 alleles showing the most associated TCRs and HLA-C alleles the fewest. Immune exposure information for the cohort was limited to CMV serostatus. Because the 87-base-pair reads could not distinguish some IMGT-functional V segments, including TRBV6-2 and TRBV6-3, those segments were excluded. In a later analysis, HLA-associated TCR beta chains showed more clonal expansion and lower generation probabilities than non-associated chains that were equally common. In a later genetic analysis, fewer N-insertions in productive TCRs were reported among donors in an Asian-associated ancestry cluster than the approximately 710-donor mean. Most CMV-associated TCR beta chains appeared to be HLA-restricted in a later analysis, and the HLA associations seemed to be driven largely by CMV exposure.

There are 14 amino acids in the CDR3, from cysteine to phenylalanine inclusive. The sequence is cut down to CDR3 DNA, 42 bases in frame from base 1. According to the germline V gene, CDR1 reads MDHEN and CDR2 reads SYDVKM. V loses 4 bases, J loses 8 bases, and the germline ends lie 14 bases apart. The cohort was made up of roughly 670 healthy bone marrow donors. All cohort members were sampled while nominally healthy, although unrecorded immune exposures were likely present. The donor tested CMV seronegative, placing the donor among the 350 or so seronegative members of the cohort. Each donor provided a peripheral blood sample, and peripheral blood mononuclear cells were used for TCR beta sequencing. The Qiagen DNeasy Blood Extraction Kit was used to extract genomic DNA from the blood cell samples. The protocol used for the library was the immunoSEQ multiplex PCR assay. For the multiplex PCR, a mixture combining 60 forward primers for TCR Vbeta segments and 13 reverse primers for TCR Jbeta segments was used. The CDR3 region of rearranged TCR beta genes was amplified from genomic DNA by a multiplex PCR assay. Amplified TCR beta libraries were sequenced as 87-base-pair reads on the Illumina HiSeq System. For the original study's pipeline: A later analysis tallied around 87 million unique TCR beta chains across the 550 to 850 repertoires, and 10 million to 11 million of those chains were shared by two or more donors. To remove PCR and sequencing errors, raw reads were error-corrected and collapsed into unique sequences using a nearest-neighbor algorithm that merged closely related sequences. V, D and J gene segments were assigned by aligning CDR3 sequences to IMGT reference sequences. For a sequence to be retained, at least a six-nucleotide match to both a V gene segment and a J gene segment was required. Rearrangements were classified as productive when the CDR3 lacked stop codons and remained in frame with V and J, and all other rearrangements were classified as non-productive. Following IMGT convention, CDR3 was defined as the stretch from the second conserved V-encoded cysteine to the conserved J-encoded phenylalanine. The earlier analysis of 450 to 750 of the donors excluded any sequence lacking an unambiguous match to a single V gene segment. In an earlier analysis of around 590 of the donors, a V segment was called functional when productive rearrangements were above 56.7%, and segregating when the standard deviation between donors exceeded 5%. To diagnose cytomegalovirus status from the catalog of TCR beta chain sequences, a statistical classification framework was built. In a later analysis, V and J genes were assigned by comparing TCR nucleotide sequences against IMGT/GENE-DB human TR gene sequences. A later analysis assigned CDR3 sequences and most-parsimonious VDJ recombination scenarios with the TCRdist pipeline. In a later analysis, each TCR beta chain was defined by its CDR3 amino acid sequence together with its V-gene family, and reads lacking a unique V-gene family were excluded. In a later analysis, several hundred highly shared, low-generation-probability nucleotide sequences were removed to address suspected cross-contamination and a sequencing artifact. In a later analysis, a clonal expansion index for each public chain was calculated from normalized within-repertoire ranks of inferred template counts. Generation probabilities in a later analysis came from a VDJ recombination model fitted to out-of-frame rearrangements, and those results were checked against IGoR. Hypergeometric tests were used in a later analysis to score TCR-TCR, TCR-HLA and TCR-CMV co-occurrence, with a repertoire-size bias correction applied to the TCR pairs. To estimate false discovery rates, a later analysis permuted the HLA or CMV assignments 20 times. In a later analysis, co-occurring TCRs were grouped using DBSCAN, and TCRdist sequence similarity was added for clustering within HLA-allele-positive subsets. For co-occurrence clustering, repertoires with fewer than 30,000 or more than 120,000 public chains were excluded, along with roughly five repertoires with anomalous nucleotide sharing. TCRdb took this table from immuneACCESS and kept in-frame rearrangements with V and J called. Such tables lack part of the clones; where checked against another copy, unresolved V genes explain under half of the gap, and the rest is unexplained. That table gives V, J and clone size, and the DNA gave D and trimming. Within this sample are under 130,000 clones, with approximately 72% of them counted one time only. 2% to 2.5% of the sample is held by the ten biggest clonotypes.

Sequenced sample: PBMCs. The sequence was collected from a young man in good health and CMV-seronegative. Rearrangement joined TRBV28 to TRBJ1-4, with no confident D gene call. The CDR3 region has the sequence CASSSGGNREKLFF. In nucleotide form, the sequence is TGTGCCAGCAGTTCGGGCGGGAATAGGGAAAAACTGTTTTTT.